The clone carrying this T cell receptor (beta chain) came up a few times. The sample comes from a study of human T cells and chemical hapten exposure. Study at large: Alopecia universalis, totalis or areata was present in patients who were mostly female.

As for time point: patch test 1, 2 weeks after DPC sensitization. Treatment described: therapeutic diphenylcyclopropenone sensitization with weekly scalp DPC. Germline V gene sequence: CDR1 SGHRS, CDR2 YFSETQ. The V gene end was trimmed by 4 bases and the J gene end by 5 bases; junction bases not matched to a gene: 8. This CDR3 has 14 residues. In the original analysis: Per sample, the median was about 95,000 TCRs, with values from around 24,000 to 710,000. From the RACE reads, TCRdb called clonotypes with MiXCR, one entry per CDR3 protein. TCRdb, not the original authors, processed these V and J calls. In the table there are just under 350,000 distinct CDR3 sequences, about 7% of which are singletons.

The sequencing used whole blood, collected in connection with sensitization to the hapten diphenylcyclopropenone (DPC). The origin of this receptor is a woman aged 18-30 years with alopecia areata. Some clones in this sample may be carry-over from other donors' samples. The rearrangement joins TRBV5-1 to TRBJ2-5; TRBD2 matches 7 bases. CDR3 sequence reads: CASSTPVSGETQYF. In DNA, the CDR3 is TGCGCCAGCAGCACTCCCGTTAGCGGGGAGACCCAGTACTTC.